The sequence of this TCR beta chain was determined in a study of shared clonotypes between healthy human individuals. Regarding the study as a whole: Non-shared clonotypes had lower generation probabilities than those shared by all four donors. For sorted subsets, rarefaction showed incomplete sequencing despite large depth.

Generated by immunoSEQ multiplex PCR, the TCRdb table keeps only in-frame clones and is missing some. The sample has approximately 940,000 clones, about 80% seen once; the top ten hold over 1.3%. Subsets obtained from CD4+ cells comprised CD45RA+ naive and CD45RA-negative memory cells. Germline CDR1 MNHNS, CDR2 SASEGT. The CDR3 sequence is 15 residues long. V shed 4 bases and J 5 bases; nucleotides not matched to a gene: 7. About this clone itself: As yet, its antigen is unknown.

The TCR was taken from a man between 18 and 35 years old in good health. The material sequenced was memory CD4+ T cells sorted from blood. Documented subset: CD45RA-negative fraction. The chain employs TRBV6-1 and TRBJ1-4; 7 bases are a match to TRBD1. CDR3 loop: CASSVGDSPNEKLFF. CDR3 sequence (DNA): TGTGCCAGCAGTGTCGGGGACAGCCCCAATGAAAAACTGTTTTTT.